The subject of this entry is one TCR beta chain. In its sample, this clone was seen a few times. This clone's antigen is unknown. The input lacks base qualities; no much larger clone sits a single base away. Trimming at the junction amounts to 0 bases on V and 2 bases on J, and the germline ends lie 9 bases apart. Based on the germline V gene, the CDR1 and CDR2 sequences are SGHRS and YFSETQ. The CDR3 starts with the cysteine, ends with the phenylalanine, and has 15 residues. CDR3 DNA only is kept here, 45 bases in frame from base 1. The sample belongs to a study of CD8+ T cells in alopecia areata (dated by TCRdb to about 2018). The study in broad terms: Treated patients were enrolled in an open-label pilot trial of oral tofacitinib at 5 to 10 mg twice daily for moderate-to-severe alopecia areata. In humans, TCRbeta sequencing was performed on scalp tissue and on sorted CD4+ and CD8+ peripheral blood T cells from healthy controls and from patients with patchy or totalis/universalis alopecia areata. TCRbeta CDR3 regions were amplified by immunoSEQ multiplex PCR using 35 Vbeta forward and 13 Jbeta reverse primers. The study used high-throughput TCRbeta sequencing to examine T cell clonal expansion in alopecia areata, in both the C3H/HeJ mouse model and human patients. Biopsies were taken from tofacitinib-treated patients at baseline and again at 4 and 24 weeks into treatment, and several of those patients also had a later scalp biopsy. Scalp clonality was compared among normal scalp (n=4), patchy alopecia areata scalp (n=8), and alopecia totalis/universalis scalp (n=8). The RNA source kit depended on sample type: the PAXgene miRNA kit for fixed scalp, the miRNeasy kit for PBMCs, and the RNeasy kit for mouse skin. Patients received tofacitinib for 6 to 18 months and were then followed off drug for 6 months to check for delayed response and recurrence.

This specimen's time point label, per the study, means: baseline before oral tofacitinib. From alopecia areata patients, peripheral blood was collected along with lesional scalp punch biopsies. PBMCs were isolated by density centrifugation and stained for CD3, CD4 and CD8, and CD4+ and CD8+ T cells were sorted on a FACSAria. Library preparation was by the immunoSEQ multiplex PCR assay. RNA was extracted from all samples and reverse transcribed into cDNA, which served as template for TCR sequencing. First-strand cDNA was synthesized using SuperScript III with a 2:1 mix of oligo-dT and random hexamers. A synthetic immune receptor repertoire was used to assess amplification bias, and residual bias was removed computationally. The paper's processing steps were these. Raw reads were preprocessed to remove errors, and CDR3 was defined by IMGT conventions from the conserved cysteine to phenylalanine. Clonality was calculated as 1 minus Shannon entropy normalized by log2 of the number of productive unique TCRs. CD4 or CD8 identity of scalp clones was inferred by cross-referencing scalp TCRbeta sequences with sorted blood CD4 and CD8 repertoires. TCRdb obtained this table from immuneACCESS and retained in-frame rearrangements with V and J assigned. These tables miss some clones; where compared with another copy, unresolved V genes account for less than half of the shortfall, and the remainder is unexplained. D and trimming come from the DNA, and the V and J calls and clone size come from that table. In all, the sample holds around 140,000 clones, and about 49% of those were seen once. The ten largest clones take up roughly a sixth of the sample.

The full study reports these points: Lesional scalp, especially in alopecia totalis/universalis, showed higher clonality and more expanded CD8+ clones than normal scalp, suggesting antigenic drive. TCR sequences shared between patients were less clear than in mice, possibly partly because of HLA diversity in the patient population. Resident alphabeta T cells in normal human skin are also sequenced, complicating scalp TCR repertoire analysis, unlike mouse skin dominated by gammadelta T cells.

The TCR originated in a human donor with alopecia areata. The sequence is built from TRBV5-1 and TRBJ1-5; no D gene call is confident. This sample comprised CD8+ T cells sorted from blood, obtained at week 0. The bases are TGCGCCAGCAGCTTGGCCCCGGACGGCAATCAGCCCCAGCATTTT. Translation gives CASSLAPDGNQPQHF.